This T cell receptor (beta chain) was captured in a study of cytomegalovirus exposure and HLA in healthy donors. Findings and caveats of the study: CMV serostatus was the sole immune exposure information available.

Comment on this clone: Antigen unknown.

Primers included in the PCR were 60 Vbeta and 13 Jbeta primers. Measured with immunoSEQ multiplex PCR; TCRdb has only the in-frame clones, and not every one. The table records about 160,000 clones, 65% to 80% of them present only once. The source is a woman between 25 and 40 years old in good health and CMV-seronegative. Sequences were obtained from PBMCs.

CDR3 sequence: CASSQDSGTYEQYF. In nucleotides, the CDR3 is TGTGCCAGCAGCCAAGATTCAGGAACCTACGAGCAGTACTTC. The chain combines TRBV14 with TRBJ2-7, with D unclear. The CDR3 covers 14 residues. The V and J ends lost 0 bases and 2 bases respectively, with 8 bases between them. Looked up from germline, CDR1 is SGHDN and CDR2 is FVKESK.